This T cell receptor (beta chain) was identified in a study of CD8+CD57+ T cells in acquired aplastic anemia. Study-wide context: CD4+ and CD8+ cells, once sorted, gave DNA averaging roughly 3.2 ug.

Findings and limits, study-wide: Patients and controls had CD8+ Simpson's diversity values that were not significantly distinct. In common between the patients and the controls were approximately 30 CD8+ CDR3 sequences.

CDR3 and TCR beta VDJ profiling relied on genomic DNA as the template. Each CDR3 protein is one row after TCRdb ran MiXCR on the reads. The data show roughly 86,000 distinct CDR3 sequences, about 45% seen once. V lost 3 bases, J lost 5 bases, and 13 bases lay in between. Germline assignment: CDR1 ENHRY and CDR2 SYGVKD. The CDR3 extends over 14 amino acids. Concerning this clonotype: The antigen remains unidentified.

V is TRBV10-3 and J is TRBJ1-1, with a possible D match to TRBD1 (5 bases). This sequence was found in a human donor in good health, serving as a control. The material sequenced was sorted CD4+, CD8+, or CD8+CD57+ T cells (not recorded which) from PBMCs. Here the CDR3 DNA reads TGTGCCATCAGTGACCCCAGGGAGGGAACTGAAGCTTTCTTT. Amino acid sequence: CAISDPREGTEAFF.